The TCR beta chain described here comes from a study of blood T cells in healthy people across ages. This clonotype occurred a few times. Its cognate antigen is unknown. For the second PCR, which ran for 7 to 11 cycles, a sample-barcoded 5' primer and a J-beta primer mix were used. Researchers report that a template-switch adaptor with 12 random nucleotides tagged each cDNA molecule. One entry per CDR3 protein results from TCRdb running MiXCR on the 5' RACE reads. This sample carries about 1.5 million distinct CDR3 sequences, about 42% of them seen once, and the ten largest clones take 4%. The sample providers were healthy Caucasian people from Russia, aged roughly 6 to 100. Samples each had at least 5 micrograms of total RNA extracted. The CDR3 consists of 12 residues. Germline lookup yields CDR1 DFQATT and CDR2 SNEGSKA (reference sequence). Trimming stripped 3 bases from V and 9 bases from J, with 12 bases between.

Study observations and caveats: Older age coincided with a roughly linear decline in TCR beta diversity per million T cells.

The TCR sequence derives from a woman between 18 and 29 years old in good health. Sequencing input: blood. This rearrangement joins TRBV20-1 to TRBJ2-1; D not resolved. CDR3 nucleotide sequence: TGCAGTGCTAGGGCGCCGGGCGGTGAGCAGTTCTTC. Amino acid sequence: CSARAPGGEQFF.